Listed here are 14 T cell receptor beta chains from one sample, sequenced in a study of T cell responses to AZD1222 COVID-19 vaccine. Sequencing used immunoSEQ multiplex PCR; TCRdb keeps in-frame clones, though not all of them. The sample holds around 100,000 clones, about 94% seen once. This specimen was peripheral blood, taken on day 0 of AZD1222 vaccination. All receptors derive from an adult in good health.

The rearrangement joins TRBV3-1 (or the pseudogene TRBV3-2) to TRBJ1-5; no reliable D call. The germline V gene encodes CDR1 LGHDT and CDR2 YNNKEL (reference sequence). This CDR3 comprises 12 residues. Between the trimmed V and J ends, which lost 1 base and 6 bases, there was a span of 4 bases. The CDR3 protein is CASSQGGQPQHF. The CDR3 coding sequence is TGTGCCAGCAGCCAAGGCGGTCAGCCCCAGCATTTT.

The V and J genes are TRBV4-2 and TRBJ2-1; D call uncertain. V was pared by 0 bases and J by 2 bases, with 8 bases between. CDR1 LGHNA and CDR2 YNFKEQ come from the germline V gene. This CDR3 is built from 15 residues. The CDR3 nucleotides read TGTGCCAGCAGCCAAGAGTCGGTAACCTACAATGAGCAGTTCTTC. It is translated as CASSQESVTYNEQFF.

A single count supports this clone. The chain has TRBV11-2 and TRBJ1-2; D remains unclear. The CDR3 runs to 13 residues. Germline-derived CDR1 and CDR2 are SGHAT and FQNNGV. Trimming took 0 bases from V and 8 from J, leaving 10 bases between them. The CDR3 region has the DNA TGTGCCAGCAGCTTAGATCAAAAGGTGGGCTACACCTTC. Encoded protein: CASSLDQKVGYTF.

This clone was seen a single time. This chain links TRBV7-3 with TRBJ2-3; 7 bases map to TRBD2. This CDR3 spans 15 amino acids. The ends lost 0 bases at V and 3 bases at J; junction bases unmatched: 3. Germline CDR1 and CDR2: SGHTA and FQGTGA. The CDR3 DNA reads as TGTGCCAGCAGCTTAACGGGACTACTAACAGATACGCAGTATTTT. Its translation is CASSLTGLLTDTQYF.

V is TRBV28 and J is TRBJ1-3, with D possibly matching TRBD1 (5 bases). CDR1 and CDR2 (germline): MDHEN, SYDVKM. The CDR3 runs to 16 residues. Deletions cut 2 bases from V and 1 base from J, with 12 bases between. The CDR3 loop is CASSLTGTGSGNTIYF. The DNA of the CDR3 is TGTGCCAGCAGTTTAACGGGGACGGGATCTGGAAACACCATATATTTT.

The chain joins TRBV6-4 to TRBJ1-1; D might be TRBD1 (5 bases). CDR1 and CDR2 (germline): MRHNA, SNTAGT. V lost 2 bases, J lost 10 bases, and 14 bases lay in between. This CDR3 has 13 residues. The CDR3 loop is CASSDAYGGVAFF. The CDR3 nucleotides are TGTGCCAGCAGTGACGCCTACGGGGGGGTAGCTTTCTTT.

CDR3 nucleotides: TGTGCCAGCAGTTCTTACAGGGGGCTGGACTATGGCTACACCTTC. The encoded protein is CASSSYRGLDYGYTF. The rearrangement uses TRBV27 and TRBJ1-2; 9 bases fit TRBD1. This CDR3 is 15 amino acids long. The germline CDR1 and CDR2 sequences are MNHEY and SMNVEV (reference sequence). V was clipped by 4 bases and J by 3 bases; unmatched bases: 6.

V is TRBV5-5 and J is TRBJ1-6, with a tentative D call TRBD1 (6 bases). The length of the CDR3 is 15 residues. Trimming removed 4 bases at V and 8 bases at J, with 16 bases between. Germline V CDR1 and CDR2: SGHKS, YYEKEE (reference sequence). DNA for the CDR3: TGTGCCAGCAGCCCACTCGGGGGCTTCGATTCACCCCTCCACTTT. Encoded protein: CASSPLGGFDSPLHF.

The chain links TRBV7-2 to TRBJ2-7; TRBD1 aligns across 7 bases. The germline V gene has CDR1 SGHTA and CDR2 FQGNSA. With 5 bases clipped from V and 2 bases from J, the junction kept 3 bases outside the gene matches. The CDR3 extends over 13 amino acids. CDR3 loop: CASSLQGPYEQYF. CDR3 sequence (DNA): TGTGCCAGCAGCCTACAGGGGCCCTACGAGCAGTACTTC.

The V gene is TRBV14, the J gene TRBJ1-1; D not resolved. CDR1 and CDR2 from the germline V gene are SGHDN and FVKESK. The CDR3 has 15 residues. The germline V and J ends were trimmed by 2 bases and 5 bases, with 15 bases remaining between them. The CDR3 reads CASSQHTIVKTEAFF. The CDR3, as DNA: TGTGCCAGCAGCCAACATACCATCGTAAAAACTGAAGCTTTCTTT.

The gene calls are TRBV25-1 and TRBJ1-1; TRBD1 aligns across 8 bases. Germline-derived CDR1 and CDR2 are MGHDK and SYGVNS. V shed 1 base and J 1 base; nucleotides not matched to a gene: 2. There are 15 residues in the CDR3. This CDR3 reads CASSEFGTGNTEAFF. The CDR3 DNA sequence: TGTGCCAGCAGTGAATTCGGGACAGGGAACACTGAAGCTTTCTTT.

The chain is built from TRBV5-1 and TRBJ2-2; 9 bases match TRBD1. Unmatched junction bases numbered 5, after V lost 0 bases and J lost 2 bases. The germline V gene has CDR1 SGHRS and CDR2 YFSETQ. The CDR3 is 17 amino acids. CDR3 nucleotide sequence: TGCGCCAGCAGCTTGGAGATGGGACAGGGTAACACCGGGGAGCTGTTTTTT. Translation gives CASSLEMGQGNTGELFF. Drawing the rest from reference TRBV5-1 and TRBJ2-2, the complete variable domain is KAGVTQTPRYLIKTRGQQVTLSCSPISGHRSVSWYQQTPGQGLQFLFEYFSETQRNKGNFPGRFSGRQFSNSRSEMNVSTLELGDSALYLCASSLEMGQGNTGELFFGEGSRLTVL.

The genes are TRBV6-2 or TRBV6-3 and TRBJ2-1, with D hard to call. The V gene lost 2 bases and the J gene lost 9 bases, with 8 bases spanning the gap. The germline V gene has CDR1 MNHEY and CDR2 SVGEGT. This CDR3 contains 12 residues. CDR3 sequence: CASSYVAFEQFF. The CDR3 DNA follows: TGTGCCAGCAGTTACGTTGCGTTTGAGCAGTTCTTC.

The genes are TRBV4-3 and TRBJ1-5; no definite D call. This CDR3 is 15 amino acids long. The V gene lost 0 bases and the J gene lost 0 bases, with 6 bases spanning the gap. CDR1 and CDR2 from the germline V gene are LGHNA and YSLEER. The CDR3 DNA is TGCGCCAGCAGCCAAGATCATTATAGCAATCAGCCCCAGCATTTT. Residues: CASSQDHYSNQPQHF.